This T cell receptor beta chain stems from a study of blood T cells in healthy people across ages. Study-level findings and limits: Diversity estimated from one million T cells was considered an underestimate.

Only a few counts were recorded for this clonotype. Antigen specificity is unknown. The authors ran a second PCR of 7 to 11 cycles using a sample-barcoded 5' primer and a J-beta primer mix. TCRdb used MiXCR to reprocess the 5' RACE reads, holding one entry per CDR3 protein. The sample holds about 1.4 million distinct CDR3 sequences; roughly 59% are singletons and the top ten take 6.5% to 8%. Looked up from germline, CDR1 is SGHTA and CDR2 is FQGNSA. Trimming removed 1 base from V and 2 bases from J; junction bases left unmatched: 8. The CDR3 extends over 16 amino acids. The sequence came from a man between 18 and 35 years old in good health. Sequenced input: blood. The rearrangement joins TRBV7-2 to TRBJ2-7; TRBD1 matches at 7 bases. CDR3 sequence: CASSLDWDSSAYEQYF. The CDR3 DNA is TGTGCCAGCAGCTTAGATTGGGACAGTTCAGCCTACGAGCAGTACTTC. The full variable domain, with the rest looked up from reference TRBV7-2 and TRBJ2-7, is GAGVSQSPSNKVTEKGKDVELRCDPISGHTALYWYRQSLGQGLEFLIYFQGNSAPDKSGLPSDRFSAERTGGSVSTLTIQRTQQEDSAVYLCASSLDWDSSAYEQYFGPGTRLTVT.